Below, one T cell receptor beta chain is given with its context. Its target is not known. The sample comes from a study of beta chain features in type 1 diabetes. Looking at the study overall: In all, some 100 million sorted cells from all samples were analyzed. Study-wide points: High TCR expression in some cells could lead to their over-representation in cDNA sequencing. TCRB repertoires of naive, central memory and Treg cells appeared more similar among patients than among healthy donors. Across all four CD4+ subsets, people with type 1 diabetes showed modestly shorter TCRB CDR3s.

Every isolated RNA sample was fully reverse transcribed, so sequencing captured expressed TCRB transcripts. Sequencing used immunoSEQ multiplex PCR; TCRdb keeps in-frame clones, though not all of them. The sample holds around 340,000 clones; over 7% are singletons and the top ten take around 1%. Trimming at V came to 2 bases and at J to 4 bases, leaving 5 bases not matched to a gene. From germline, CDR1 is MDHEN and CDR2 SYDVKM. The CDR3 totals 16 residues. The rearrangement joins TRBV28 to TRBJ2-2; 9 nucleotides agree with TRBD1. The TCR originated in a man aged 25-45 years with type 1 diabetes. Material: central memory CD4+ T cells from blood. The DNA for the CDR3 is TGTGCCAGCAGTTTACGCACAGGGGGCGGCACCGGGGAGCTGTTTTTT. Its translation is CASSLRTGGGTGELFF.